This record covers a single T cell receptor (beta chain). Its antigen is as yet unknown. A read error is possible here, since a much larger clone lies one base away. V lost 1 base and J 13 bases, leaving 20 bases between the germline ends. CDR3 length equals 14 residues. Germline V gene data show CDR1 as DFQATT and CDR2 as SNEGSKA (reference sequence). There were at least 6 micrograms of total RNA extracted from every sample. The data stem from a study of blood T cells in healthy people across ages. With a J-beta primer mix and a sample-barcoded 5' primer, a second PCR ran roughly 6 to 12 cycles. No fewer than 3 million CDR3-containing paired-end reads came from each sample. TCRdb fed the 5' RACE reads into MiXCR, producing one record per CDR3 protein. Here the sample spans around 400,000 distinct CDR3 sequences, more than 45% being singletons. Study-level results: Higher naive T cell percentage went strongly together with higher TCR beta diversity.

The origin of this receptor is a man in his sixties in good health. The V gene is TRBV20-1, the J gene TRBJ2-1, with a possible D match to TRBD1 (6 bases). Specimen: blood. In DNA form, the CDR3 reads TGCAGTGCTAGAGGAACAGGGATAGGGGAGACCCAGTTCTTC. Translating it yields CSARGTGIGETQFF.